The sequence of this T cell receptor (beta chain) was determined in a study of blood T cell repertoires in COVID-19. In the study overall: Spain, Italy and the United States supplied samples that represented acute and convalescent COVID-19. Nucleic acid was either cDNA or gDNA, and it came from T cells, B-cell-depleted T cells, or PBMCs.

Profiled with immunoSEQ multiplex PCR; TCRdb holds only in-frame clones, not every one. The sample gives just over 300,000 clones, 70% to 90% of which show up once; about 4% is in the top ten. This CDR3 is built from 17 residues. The germline gives CDR1 SNHLY, CDR2 FYNNEI. V gave up 6 bases and J gave up 2 bases; unmatched junction bases: 12. Cohort 3 donors counted as recovered after two negative PCRs, clearance, or resolved symptoms. The clonotype originates from a man aged 25-45 years who had recovered from COVID-19. The gene calls are TRBV2 and TRBJ2-7, with 11 bases fitting TRBD2. Sequencing was done on a sample of PBMCs or T cells enriched from blood (not recorded which). The CDR3 here is CASSDGTSGTLTYEQYF. The CDR3 DNA reads as TGTGCCAGCAGCGACGGGACTAGCGGAACTTTAACCTACGAGCAGTACTTC.